This T cell receptor beta chain was obtained from a study of T cell responses to AZD1222 COVID-19 vaccine. Whole-study findings and limits: Donors were chiefly white British, with a greater number of females, and clonal diversity was perhaps underestimated. Vaccine-associated CD4 TCRs ranged over spike, dominating at 160-218 and 743-854.

As to this clone: Antigen: not known.

Generated by immunoSEQ multiplex PCR, the TCRdb table keeps only in-frame clones and is missing some. The sample contains 150,000 to 200,000 clones, over 85% of which appear only once. V lost 3 bases to trimming and J lost 7 bases, with 7 bases between them. The CDR3 totals 12 residues. Sequenced material: peripheral blood, taken 28 days after the second AZD1222 dose. This TCR was sampled from an adult who received the AZD1222 COVID-19 vaccine. The chain recombines TRBV12-3 or TRBV12-4 with TRBJ2-1; D is unresolved. The CDR3 DNA sequence: TGTGCCAGCAGTTTGAACTCGAATGAGCAGTTCTTC. Translated: CASSLNSNEQFF.